Each of the 29 T cell receptor beta chains below was sequenced from the same sample in a study of cytomegalovirus exposure and HLA in healthy donors. Sequencing was performed with immunoSEQ multiplex PCR; in TCRdb, only in-frame clones are kept and a portion is missing. The table records 150,000 to 200,000 clones, more than 75% of them present only once. Sample: PBMCs. These receptors were obtained from a woman aged 25 to 39 in good health and CMV-seronegative.

V and J are TRBV14 and TRBJ1-3; tentative D call: TRBD1 (6 bases). This CDR3 is 15 amino acids long. CDR1 and CDR2 from the germline V gene are SGHDN and FVKESK. V dropped 6 bases and J dropped 2 bases, with 14 bases sitting between them. The CDR3 nucleotides read TGTGCCAGCAGACCACAGGGAAGTGCTGGAAACACCATATATTTT. It yields the protein CASRPQGSAGNTIYF.

This chain links TRBV29-1 with TRBJ2-5; 8 nucleotides line up with TRBD1. J was trimmed by 5 bases and V by 3 bases; bases with no gene match: 8. The CDR3 runs to 14 residues. Germline assignment: CDR1 SQVTM and CDR2 ANQGSEA. The DNA of the CDR3 is TGCAGCGTTGATACGGACAGGGAGTTGGAGACCCAGTACTTC. Protein sequence: CSVDTDRELETQYF.

Only one count was recorded for this clone. The chain recombines TRBV5-6 with TRBJ1-5; 7 bases map to TRBD1. CDR1 and CDR2 from the germline V gene are SGHDT and YYEEEE. The J segment lost 0 bases and the V segment lost 1 base, leaving 4 bases of the junction unmatched. CDR3 length equals 16 residues. The chain's CDR3 is CASSLRRTGSNQPQHF. DNA for the CDR3: TGTGCCAGCAGCTTGCGACGGACAGGTAGCAATCAGCCCCAGCATTTT.

This chain connects TRBV5-1 to TRBJ2-5; D might be TRBD1 (5 bases). V was cut by 4 bases and J by 2 bases, with 12 bases left in between. From germline, CDR1 is SGHRS and CDR2 YFSETQ. CDR3 length equals 14 residues. The CDR3, as DNA: TGCGCCAGCAGCACAACCGACAGTCAAGAGACCCAGTACTTC. As protein: CASSTTDSQETQYF.

The CDR3 is CASIGGATQETQYF. CDR3 DNA sequence: TGTGCCAGCATAGGGGGGGCCACCCAAGAGACCCAGTACTTC. The J gene is TRBJ2-5, the V gene TRBV6-5; possible D gene TRBD2, 7 bases. Per the germline V gene, CDR1 is MNHEY and CDR2 is SVGAGI. The ends were cut back, 7 bases at V and 1 base at J, with 13 bases in the middle. The CDR3 totals 14 residues.

The CDR3 here is CAISEGETGNLNTGELFF. CDR3 nucleotides: TGTGCCATCAGTGAGGGGGAGACAGGGAACCTGAACACCGGGGAGCTGTTTTTT. The chain links TRBV10-3 to TRBJ2-2; 7 bases match TRBD1. In germline, CDR1 is ENHRY, CDR2 SYGVKD. The CDR3 contains 18 residues. After removal of 2 bases from V and 1 base from J, the junction contained 10 bases not matched to a gene.

The chain employs TRBV5-4 and TRBJ2-4, with D possibly TRBD2 on 5 matching bases. The CDR3 is 15 amino acids. V dropped 4 bases and J dropped 5 bases, with 16 bases sitting between them. Germline V gives CDR1 SGHNT, CDR2 YYREEE (reference sequence). DNA for the CDR3: TGTGCCAGCAGCCCGAGTGTGAGGGTGGAAAACATTCAGTACTTC. Protein sequence: CASSPSVRVENIQYF. Together with reference TRBV5-4 and TRBJ2-4, the CDR3 gives the full variable domain: ETGVTQSPTHLIKTRGQQVTLRCSSQSGHNTVSWYQQALGQGPQFIFQYYREEENGRGNFPPRFSGLQFPNYSSELNVNALELDDSALYLCASSPSVRVENIQYFGAGTRLSVL.

The chain is built from TRBV29-1 and TRBJ2-7; 7 nucleotides line up with TRBD1. The germline V gene has CDR1 SQVTM and CDR2 ANQGSEA. CDR3 length: 12 amino acids. The J segment lost 4 bases and the V segment lost 5 bases, leaving 5 bases of the junction unmatched. The CDR3 spells CSVRDSEYEQYF. The CDR3 region has the DNA TGCAGCGTTCGGGACAGTGAATACGAGCAGTACTTC.

This chain uses TRBV4-1 with TRBJ2-3; 7 bases fit TRBD1. Germline V CDR1 and CDR2: MGHRA, YSYEKL. CDR3 size: 16 residues. Germline trimming cut 4 bases from V and 1 base from J; bases unmatched to any gene: 8. The CDR3, as DNA: TGCGCCAGCAGCCGGCCGACAGGGAGCGGCACAGATACGCAGTATTTT. Translated, it gives CASSRPTGSGTDTQYF.

The chain couples TRBV27 to TRBJ2-3; 16 bases align to TRBD2. CDR1 MNHEY and CDR2 SMNVEV come from the germline V gene (reference sequence). J gave up 9 bases and V 6 bases, and 6 bases lay outside the gene matches. The length of the CDR3 is 15 residues. For the CDR3, the DNA is TGTGCCAGCAGCCACGGGACTAGCGGGGGGGCCACGCAGTATTTT. Its translation: CASSHGTSGGATQYF.

This chain uses TRBV5-1 with TRBJ2-7, with TRBD1 identical over 10 bases. The CDR3 is 15 residues long. V trimming: 4 bases; J trimming: 1 base; junction bases outside the gene matches: 5. The germline V gene encodes CDR1 SGHRS and CDR2 YFSETQ. CDR3 sequence reads: CASSVGQGRSYEQYF. The CDR3 nucleotides are TGCGCCAGCAGCGTGGGACAGGGGAGGTCCTACGAGCAGTACTTC.

The table lists this clone with a count of one. The CDR3 loop is CASKRAEGGPLHF. DNA for the CDR3: TGTGCCAGCAAGAGGGCAGAAGGAGGACCCCTCCACTTT. V gene TRBV6-6 combines with J gene TRBJ1-6; the D is unclear. The CDR3 is 13 residues long. Deletions cut 7 bases from V and 12 bases from J, with 16 bases between. CDR1 MNHNY and CDR2 SVGAGI come from the germline V gene (reference sequence).

This clone was recorded only once. This chain links TRBV9 with TRBJ2-7, with 10 bases fitting TRBD1. The germline CDR1 and CDR2 sequences are SGDLS and YYNGEE. The junction had 7 bases not matched to a gene; V was cut back by 0 bases and J by 7 bases. The CDR3 loop spans 15 amino acids. In nucleotides, the CDR3 is TGTGCCAGCAGCGTAGATGGACAGGGGGTTCGTGAGCAGTACTTC. Translated: CASSVDGQGVREQYF.

This chain uses TRBV2 with TRBJ1-2, with 10 positions matching TRBD1. After removal of 7 bases from V and 4 bases from J, the junction contained 12 bases not matched to a gene. CDR3 length equals 16 residues. Germline-derived CDR1 and CDR2 are SNHLY and FYNNEI. CDR3 bases: TGTGCCAGCATACAAGACAGGGGGCTAGAGGCCTATGGCTACACCTTC. Encoded protein: CASIQDRGLEAYGYTF.

The chain employs TRBV4-1 and TRBJ2-1; D gene ambiguous. The CDR3 consists of 13 residues. CDR1 is MGHRA and CDR2 is YSYEKL in the germline V gene. V was shortened by 0 bases and J by 8 bases, with 8 bases between the two germline ends. The DNA for the CDR3 is TGCGCCAGCAGCCAAGAGGTTGTAGATGAGCAGTTCTTC. Its translation is CASSQEVVDEQFF.

The chain joins TRBV5-1 to TRBJ2-7, with 9 bases identical to TRBD2. The ends lost 1 base at V and 2 bases at J; junction bases unmatched: 4. Germline values: CDR1 SGHRS, CDR2 YFSETQ. This CDR3 contains 15 residues. The CDR3 protein is CASSLYAGGPYEQYF. CDR3 coding DNA: TGCGCCAGCAGCTTGTACGCGGGGGGGCCCTACGAGCAGTACTTC.

This clone occurred once. The chain recombines TRBV18 with TRBJ2-7; D gene ambiguous. In germline, CDR1 is KGHSH, CDR2 LQKENI. V was pared by 0 bases and J by 7 bases, with 13 bases between. The CDR3 totals 14 residues. The CDR3 nucleotides are TGTGCCAGCTCACCACCGGTCGCGGCTACTGAGCAGTACTTC. Protein product: CASSPPVAATEQYF.

V and J are TRBV19 and TRBJ1-6; D not certain. Trimming left V 6 bases short and J 0 bases short, with 9 bases between. The length of the CDR3 is 15 residues. Germline V gene sequence: CDR1 LNHDA, CDR2 SQIVND (reference sequence). Here the CDR3 DNA reads TGTGCCAGTAGGAATCCCAGCTCCTATAATTCACCCCTCCACTTT. The encoded protein is CASRNPSSYNSPLHF.

This clone was observed a single time. The genes are TRBV9 and TRBJ1-4; 7 bases match TRBD1. In germline, CDR1 is SGDLS, CDR2 YYNGEE. V lost 3 bases, J lost 5 bases, and 7 bases stayed unmatched. The CDR3 consists of 15 residues. Written as DNA, the CDR3 is TGTGCCAGCAGCGGCTTGACAGGGCAAAATGAAAAACTGTTTTTT. Protein product: CASSGLTGQNEKLFF. Variable domain in full (rest from reference TRBV9 and TRBJ1-4): DSGVTQTPKHLITATGQRVTLRCSPRSGDLSVYWYQQSLDQGLQFLIQYYNGEERAKGNILERFSAQQFPDLHSELNLSSLELGDSALYFCASSGLTGQNEKLFFGSGTQLSVL.

The chain joins TRBV29-1 to TRBJ2-1; TRBD1 aligns across 7 bases. This CDR3 contains 12 residues. With 6 bases clipped from V and 6 bases from J, the junction kept 5 bases outside the gene matches. The germline gives CDR1 SQVTM, CDR2 ANQGSEA. CDR3 coding DNA: TGCAGCGTGGGACAGCCAAGCAATGAGCAGTTCTTC. It translates to CSVGQPSNEQFF.

This rearrangement joins TRBV6-1 to TRBJ1-2; D unclear. Germline V gene sequence: CDR1 MNHNS, CDR2 SASEGT. Trimming stripped 3 bases from V and 9 bases from J, with 17 bases between. The CDR3 is made up of 14 amino acids. The CDR3 reads CASSDGIIGYRYTF. CDR3 bases: TGTGCCAGCAGTGACGGGATCATAGGGTATCGCTACACCTTC.

V and J are TRBV29-1 and TRBJ1-3, with unresolved D. Germline V lookup: CDR1 SQVTM, CDR2 ANQGSEA. This CDR3 comprises 14 residues. V lost 6 bases and J lost 0, with 12 bases in between. For the CDR3, the DNA is TGCAGCGTCCTTGCTGGGAGCTCTGGAAACACCATATATTTT. It specifies CSVLAGSSGNTIYF.

This chain joins TRBV29-1 and TRBJ2-1; TRBD1 matches 8 bases. CDR1 is SQVTM and CDR2 is ANQGSEA in the germline V gene. Losses at the gene ends were 4 bases for V and 6 bases for J; bases not matched to a gene: 5. This CDR3 has 13 residues. The CDR3 region is CSVGDRGFNEQFF. The CDR3 DNA reads TGCAGCGTTGGAGACAGGGGTTTCAATGAGCAGTTCTTC.

V gene TRBV5-6 combines with J gene TRBJ2-2, with TRBD2 as a possible D gene (5 bases). The CDR3 covers 15 residues. V gave up 4 bases and J gave up 3 bases, with 13 bases separating them. CDR1 SGHDT and CDR2 YYEEEE come from the germline V gene. CDR3 amino acids: CASSLGVMDTGELFF. The CDR3 DNA sequence: TGTGCCAGCAGCCTCGGGGTGATGGACACCGGGGAGCTGTTTTTT. The whole variable domain, remainder taken from reference TRBV5-6 and TRBJ2-2, is DAGVTQSPTHLIKTRGQQVTLRCSPKSGHDTVSWYQQALGQGPQFIFQYYEEEERQRGNFPDRFSGHQFPNYSSELNVNALLLGDSALYLCASSLGVMDTGELFFGEGSRLTVL.

V and J are TRBV2 and TRBJ1-4; tentatively, D is TRBD1 (5 bases). This CDR3 spans 15 amino acids. CDR1 and CDR2 (germline): SNHLY, FYNNEI. V lost 8 bases and J 1 base, leaving 14 bases between the germline ends. CDR3 in DNA: TGTGCCAGCGGAGGGCACAGGAGAACTAATGAAAAACTGTTTTTT. Translated, it gives CASGGHRRTNEKLFF.

J is TRBJ2-2 and V is TRBV7-6; 7 bases fit TRBD1. Trimming removed 5 bases from V and 5 bases from J; junction bases left unmatched: 8. Germline values: CDR1 SGHVS, CDR2 FNYEAQ. The CDR3 totals 15 residues. CDR3 protein: CASSGPTGRTGELFF. CDR3 coding DNA: TGTGCCAGCAGCGGACCGACAGGGCGAACCGGGGAGCTGTTTTTT.

The J gene is TRBJ1-5, the V gene TRBV28; D remains ambiguous. Trimming cost V 1 base and J 6 bases, with 10 bases left between them. This CDR3 region has 14 residues. Germline CDR1 reads MDHEN; CDR2 reads SYDVKM. The CDR3 protein is CASSLLSGSQPQHF. CDR3 DNA sequence: TGTGCCAGCAGTTTATTGTCCGGGTCTCAGCCCCAGCATTTT.

The V and J genes are TRBV7-8 and TRBJ2-1, with TRBD2 matching over 9 bases. The germline V gene has CDR1 SGHVS and CDR2 FQNEAQ. CDR3 size: 14 residues. V was pared by 5 bases and J by 10 bases, with 9 bases of the junction left unmatched. For the CDR3, the DNA is TGTGCCAGCAGCCCATTTGCGGGGGGGAAGGAGCAGTTCTTC. Protein: CASSPFAGGKEQFF. Variable domain in full (rest from reference TRBV7-8 and TRBJ2-1): GAGVSQSPRYKVAKRGQDVALRCDPISGHVSLFWYQQALGQGPEFLTYFQNEAQLDKSGLPSDRFFAERPEGSVSTLKIQRTQQEDSAVYLCASSPFAGGKEQFFGPGTRLTVL.

The rearrangement joins TRBV5-1 to TRBJ2-3; a possible D gene is TRBD2 (6 bases). Germline V lookup: CDR1 SGHRS, CDR2 YFSETQ. Trimming cost V 4 bases and J 0 bases, with 12 bases left between them. The CDR3 length is 15 residues. This chain's CDR3 is CASSESGVSTDTQYF. DNA for the CDR3: TGCGCCAGCAGCGAGTCGGGGGTCAGCACAGATACGCAGTATTTT.